A selection of T cell receptor beta chains follows, all from one sample in a study of radiotherapy plus CTLA-4 blockade in lung cancer. The data were produced by immunoSEQ multiplex PCR, yet TCRdb's version contains in-frame clones alone and is incomplete. The repertoire consists of around 80,000 clones, with nearly 75% occurring once and the leading ten covering roughly 10%. The source was peripheral blood, collected from a patient treated with radiotherapy plus ipilimumab. These receptors were taken from a human donor with non-small cell lung cancer whose response to radiotherapy plus ipilimumab could not be evaluated. The CDR3 runs from the conserved cysteine through the conserved F or W. Each record gives: J gene, V gene, CDR3 protein.

j_call: TRBJ2-2
v_call: TRBV9
cdr3_aa: CASSVQAGLAGELFF

j_call: TRBJ2-7
v_call: TRBV28
cdr3_aa: CASRPSGLAGVHEQYF

j_call: TRBJ2-3
v_call: TRBV29-1
cdr3_aa: CSALLGDTQYF

j_call: TRBJ2-3
v_call: TRBV5-4
cdr3_aa: CASSSPRVGSTDTQYF

j_call: TRBJ2-3
v_call: TRBV7-9
cdr3_aa: CASSLGLASDTQYF

j_call: TRBJ1-5
v_call: TRBV30
cdr3_aa: CAWSVQDNQPQHF

j_call: TRBJ1-1
v_call: TRBV7-2
cdr3_aa: CASSRQSGVPNTEAFF

j_call: TRBJ2-7
v_call: TRBV6-5
cdr3_aa: CASSRRTGGYEQYF

j_call: TRBJ2-7
v_call: TRBV4-3
cdr3_aa: CASSQDLGVEQYF

j_call: TRBJ1-2
v_call: TRBV6-5
cdr3_aa: CASSEGGYGYTF

j_call: TRBJ2-5
v_call: TRBV5-1
cdr3_aa: CASTPRVGQETQYF

j_call: TRBJ2-5
v_call: TRBV27
cdr3_aa: CASSSGGGGAYGETQYF

j_call: TRBJ2-2
v_call: TRBV5-1
cdr3_aa: CASSLRLAGGELFF

j_call: TRBJ2-2
v_call: TRBV7-3
cdr3_aa: CASSEQTSGGAGELFF

j_call: TRBJ2-7
v_call: TRBV19
cdr3_aa: CASSTTVSGYEQYF

j_call: TRBJ2-5
v_call: TRBV5-1
cdr3_aa: CASKDNQETQYF

j_call: TRBJ2-3
v_call: TRBV6-6
cdr3_aa: CASSPRDTDTQYF

j_call: TRBJ2-7
v_call: TRBV10-3
cdr3_aa: CAISGVGAYEQYF

j_call: TRBJ1-6
v_call: TRBV9
cdr3_aa: CASSVGGVSSYNSPLHF

j_call: TRBJ1-1
v_call: TRBV28
cdr3_aa: CASSLGQGGEAFF

j_call: TRBJ1-3
v_call: TRBV2
cdr3_aa: CASLGEVSGNTIYF

j_call: TRBJ1-2
v_call: TRBV18
cdr3_aa: CASSPGQGLGYTF

j_call: TRBJ1-6
v_call: TRBV28
cdr3_aa: CATFGWRTAYSSLHF

j_call: TRBJ2-7
v_call: TRBV5-1
cdr3_aa: CASGAESYEQYF

j_call: TRBJ2-1
v_call: TRBV7-3
cdr3_aa: CASSLKTVGGLFNEQFF

j_call: TRBJ2-2
v_call: TRBV27
cdr3_aa: CASSPTTGELFF

j_call: TRBJ2-3
v_call: TRBV7-3
cdr3_aa: CASGRGGRTDTQYF

j_call: TRBJ1-6
v_call: TRBV6-1
cdr3_aa: CASSLYNSPLHF

j_call: TRBJ1-2
v_call: TRBV28
cdr3_aa: CASSLEAGGYTF

j_call: TRBJ1-3
v_call: TRBV7-2
cdr3_aa: CASSLARTGHGNTIYF

j_call: TRBJ2-7
v_call: TRBV7-2
cdr3_aa: CASTPQNSDYEQYF

j_call: TRBJ2-5
v_call: TRBV4-3
cdr3_aa: CASSQDLRGGETQYF

j_call: TRBJ1-2
v_call: TRBV30
cdr3_aa: CAWTRAYGYTF

j_call: TRBJ2-3
v_call: TRBV13
cdr3_aa: CASRRSSAGWFTDTQYF

j_call: TRBJ2-1
v_call: TRBV5-6
cdr3_aa: CASSLWIRVRGYNEQFF

j_call: TRBJ2-1
v_call: TRBV29-1
cdr3_aa: CSVETQGNEQFF

j_call: TRBJ2-1
v_call: TRBV27
cdr3_aa: CASSLAGTGDYNEQFF